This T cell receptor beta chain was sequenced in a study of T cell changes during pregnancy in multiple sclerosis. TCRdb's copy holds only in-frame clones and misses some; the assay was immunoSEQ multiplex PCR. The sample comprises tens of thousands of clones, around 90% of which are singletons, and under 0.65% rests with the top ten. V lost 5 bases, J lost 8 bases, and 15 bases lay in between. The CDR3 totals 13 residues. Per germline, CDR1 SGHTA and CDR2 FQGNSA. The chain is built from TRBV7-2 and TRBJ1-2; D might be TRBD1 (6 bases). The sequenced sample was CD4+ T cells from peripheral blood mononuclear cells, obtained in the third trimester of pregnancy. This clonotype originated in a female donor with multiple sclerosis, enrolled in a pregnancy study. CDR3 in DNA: TGTGCCAGCAGCCCCGACGGGGGGCGCGGCTACACCTTC. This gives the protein CASSPDGGRGYTF.